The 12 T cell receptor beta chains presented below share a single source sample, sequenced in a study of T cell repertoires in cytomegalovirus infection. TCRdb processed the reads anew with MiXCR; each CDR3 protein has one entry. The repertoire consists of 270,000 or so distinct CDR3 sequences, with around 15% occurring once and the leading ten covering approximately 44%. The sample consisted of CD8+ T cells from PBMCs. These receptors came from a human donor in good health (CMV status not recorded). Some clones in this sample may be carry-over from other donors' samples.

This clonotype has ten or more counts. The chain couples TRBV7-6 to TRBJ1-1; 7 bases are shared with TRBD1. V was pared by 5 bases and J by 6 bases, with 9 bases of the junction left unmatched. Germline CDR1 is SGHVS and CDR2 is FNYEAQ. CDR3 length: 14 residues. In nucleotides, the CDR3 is TGTGCCAGCAGCCCAATAGACAGGGAACCTGAAGCTTTCTTT. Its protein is CASSPIDREPEAFF.

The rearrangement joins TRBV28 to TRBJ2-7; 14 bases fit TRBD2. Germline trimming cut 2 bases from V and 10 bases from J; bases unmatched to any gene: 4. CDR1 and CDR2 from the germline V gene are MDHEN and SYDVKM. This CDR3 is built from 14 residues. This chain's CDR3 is CASSLRLAGGDQYF. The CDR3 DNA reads TGTGCCAGCAGTTTAAGACTAGCGGGGGGGGACCAGTACTTC.

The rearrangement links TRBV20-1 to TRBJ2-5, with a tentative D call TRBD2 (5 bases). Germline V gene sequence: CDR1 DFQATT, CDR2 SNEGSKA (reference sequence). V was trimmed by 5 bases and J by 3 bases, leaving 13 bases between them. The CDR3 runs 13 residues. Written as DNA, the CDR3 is TGCAGTGCTCCCGAGGGTGGGGAAGAGACCCAGTACTTC. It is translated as CSAPEGGEETQYF.

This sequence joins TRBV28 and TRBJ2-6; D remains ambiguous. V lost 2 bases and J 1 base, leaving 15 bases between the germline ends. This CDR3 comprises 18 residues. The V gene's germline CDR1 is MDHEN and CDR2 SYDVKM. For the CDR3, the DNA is TGTGCCAGCAGTTTAAATCCGGCCGCCTTATCTGGGGCCAACGTCCTGACTTTC. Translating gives CASSLNPAALSGANVLTF.

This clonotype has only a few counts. In nucleotides, the CDR3 is TGTGCCAGCAGTTATTCAAGTGGAGGGCGCGACTATGGCTACACCTTC. Translation gives CASSYSSGGRDYGYTF. The V gene is TRBV6-5, the J gene TRBJ1-2, with D uncertain. The CDR3 runs 16 residues. From germline, CDR1 is MNHEY and CDR2 SVGAGI. V was clipped by 3 bases and J by 3 bases, with 17 bases between them.

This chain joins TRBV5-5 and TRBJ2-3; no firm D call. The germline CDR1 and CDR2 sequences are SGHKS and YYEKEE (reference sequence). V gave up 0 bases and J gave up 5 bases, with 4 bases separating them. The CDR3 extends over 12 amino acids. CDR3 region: CASSLAKDTQYF. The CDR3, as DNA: TGTGCCAGCAGCTTGGCTAAAGATACGCAGTATTTT.

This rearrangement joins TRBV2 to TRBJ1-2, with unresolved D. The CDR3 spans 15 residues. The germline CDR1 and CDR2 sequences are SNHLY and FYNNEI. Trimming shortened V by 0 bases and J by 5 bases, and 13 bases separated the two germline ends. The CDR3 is CASSEARVPRYGYTF. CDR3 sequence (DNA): TGTGCCAGCAGTGAAGCGCGCGTGCCCCGTTATGGCTACACCTTC.

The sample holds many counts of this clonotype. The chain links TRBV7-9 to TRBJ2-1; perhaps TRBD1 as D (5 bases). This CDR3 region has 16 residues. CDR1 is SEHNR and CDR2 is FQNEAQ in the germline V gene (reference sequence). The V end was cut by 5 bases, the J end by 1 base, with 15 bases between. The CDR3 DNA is TGTGCCAGCAGCGCAACTACAGGCAATTCCTACAATGAGCAGTTCTTC. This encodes CASSATTGNSYNEQFF.

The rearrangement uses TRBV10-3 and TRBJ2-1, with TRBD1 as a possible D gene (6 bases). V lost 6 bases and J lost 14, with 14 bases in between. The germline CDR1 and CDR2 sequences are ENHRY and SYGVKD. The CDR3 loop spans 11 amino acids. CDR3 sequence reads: CAIRNRDTEFF. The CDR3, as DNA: TGTGCCATCAGGAACCGGGACACCGAGTTCTTC.

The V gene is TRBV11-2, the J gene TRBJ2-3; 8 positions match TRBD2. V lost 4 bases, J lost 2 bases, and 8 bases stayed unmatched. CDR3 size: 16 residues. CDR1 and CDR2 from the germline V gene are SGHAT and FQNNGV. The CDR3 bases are TGTGCCAGCAGCTGGGAAGTAGCGGGGACCACAGATACGCAGTATTTT. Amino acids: CASSWEVAGTTDTQYF. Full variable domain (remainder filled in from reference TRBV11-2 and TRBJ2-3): EAGVAQSPRYKIIEKRQSVAFWCNPISGHATLYWYQQILGQGPKLLIQFQNNGVVDDSQLPKDRFSAERLKGVDSTLKIQPAKLEDSAVYLCASSWEVAGTTDTQYFGPGTRLTVL.

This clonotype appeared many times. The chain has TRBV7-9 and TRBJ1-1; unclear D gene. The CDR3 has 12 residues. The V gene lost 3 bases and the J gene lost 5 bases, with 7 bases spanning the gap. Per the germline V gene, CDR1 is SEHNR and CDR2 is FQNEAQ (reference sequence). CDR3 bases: TGTGCCAGCAGCTTTCGAGTGACTGAAGCTTTCTTT. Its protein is CASSFRVTEAFF.

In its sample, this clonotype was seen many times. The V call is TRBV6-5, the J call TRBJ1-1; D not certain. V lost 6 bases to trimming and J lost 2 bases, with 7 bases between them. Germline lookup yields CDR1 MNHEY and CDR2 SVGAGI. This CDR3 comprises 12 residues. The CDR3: CASSRGNTEAFF. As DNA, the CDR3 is TGTGCCAGCAGCCGTGGAAACACTGAAGCTTTCTTT.